A single sample gave rise to the 32 T cell receptor beta chains below, sequenced in a study of cytomegalovirus exposure and HLA in healthy donors. TCRdb keeps only in-frame clones here, not all; method: immunoSEQ multiplex PCR. The profile shows a few hundred thousand clones, about 90% of them singletons. Sequenced: PBMCs. All receptors derive from a woman aged 18-30 years in good health and CMV-seronegative.

The chain links TRBV15 to TRBJ1-1; 7 bases line up with TRBD1. J gave up 0 bases and V 2 bases, and 3 bases lay outside the gene matches. The CDR3 is 15 amino acids. CDR1 LNHNV and CDR2 YYDKDF come from the germline V gene (reference sequence). The CDR3 is CATSRRDSMNTEAFF. CDR3 coding DNA: TGTGCCACCAGCAGAAGGGACAGCATGAACACTGAAGCTTTCTTT.

This chain links TRBV4-1 with TRBJ2-3; D might be TRBD1 (6 bases). CDR1 is MGHRA, CDR2 YSYEKL, per germline. CDR3 size: 16 residues. V was clipped by 0 bases and J by 0 bases, with 10 bases between them. The CDR3 sequence is CASSQDPGVSTDTQYF. CDR3 coding DNA: TGCGCCAGCAGCCAAGATCCAGGGGTTAGCACAGATACGCAGTATTTT.

This chain joins TRBV5-1 and TRBJ2-7; TRBD1 might be the D (6 bases). This CDR3 has 14 amino acids. Trimming took 3 bases from V and 2 from J, leaving 12 bases between them. The germline gives CDR1 SGHRS, CDR2 YFSETQ. CDR3 coding DNA: TGCGCCAGCAGCTACGAAGGGGGAGCCTACGAGCAGTACTTC. As protein: CASSYEGGAYEQYF.

The chain has TRBV5-4 and TRBJ1-2, with 8 positions matching TRBD1. V shed 2 bases and J 8 bases; nucleotides not matched to a gene: 8. Germline V gene sequence: CDR1 SGHNT, CDR2 YYREEE (reference sequence). This CDR3 comprises 14 residues. The CDR3 DNA follows: TGTGCCAGCAGCTTTCTACAGGGGGATCAAGGCTACACCTTC. It yields the protein CASSFLQGDQGYTF.

The chain carries TRBV7-9 and TRBJ1-1; D is perhaps TRBD1 (5 bases). From germline, CDR1 is SEHNR and CDR2 FQNEAQ (reference sequence). Trimming removed 3 bases from V and 8 bases from J, with 10 bases in between. The CDR3 extends over 12 amino acids. CDR3 protein: CASSLAGLEAFF. The CDR3 region has the DNA TGTGCCAGCAGCTTGGCAGGGTTGGAAGCTTTCTTT.

This chain connects TRBV28 to TRBJ2-7; D may be TRBD1 (6 bases). V was trimmed by 7 bases and J by 0 bases, leaving 10 bases between them. CDR3 length equals 13 residues. Germline CDR1 and CDR2: MDHEN and SYDVKM. CDR3 sequence reads: CASTDSHSYEQYF. DNA of the CDR3: TGTGCCAGCACGGACAGCCACTCCTACGAGCAGTACTTC.

The chain uses TRBV2 and TRBJ1-3; D is unclear. The CDR3 consists of 14 residues. The V gene's germline CDR1 is SNHLY and CDR2 FYNNEI. V gave up 4 bases and J gave up 0 bases, with 7 bases separating them. CDR3 sequence (DNA): TGTGCCAGCAGTGCGCGGGGCTCTGGAAACACCATATATTTT. Its protein is CASSARGSGNTIYF. Filled out from reference TRBV2 and TRBJ1-3, the complete variable domain reads EPEVTQTPSHQVTQMGQEVILRCVPISNHLYFYWYRQILGQKVEFLVSFYNNEISEKSEIFDDQFSVERPDGSNFTLKIRSTKLEDSAMYFCASSARGSGNTIYFGEGSWLTVV.

This sequence joins TRBV6-6 and TRBJ2-5; D not resolved. With 7 bases removed from V and 7 bases from J, the gap between germline ends came to 13 bases. Germline lookup yields CDR1 MNHNY and CDR2 SVGAGI (reference sequence). This CDR3 is built from 12 residues. The CDR3 DNA is TGTGCCAGCACCTCTCCTACGGGGACCCAGTACTTC. It specifies CASTSPTGTQYF.

This clone was counted once. The chain is built from TRBV7-3 and TRBJ1-2; D possibly corresponds to TRBD1 (5 bases). The V end lost 4 bases, the J end lost 7 bases, and 13 bases lay between the germline ends. This CDR3 spans 13 amino acids. CDR1 is SGHTA and CDR2 is FQGTGA in the germline V gene. The CDR3 is CASSSVVGLGYTF. In DNA, the CDR3 is TGTGCCAGCAGCTCGGTGGTGGGACTTGGCTACACCTTC.

This chain connects TRBV18 to TRBJ1-1; D unresolved. CDR3 length: 15 amino acids. Trimming stripped 3 bases from V and 5 bases from J, with 16 bases between. Germline V gene sequence: CDR1 KGHSH, CDR2 LQKENI. CDR3 DNA sequence: TGTGCCAGCTCACCCTTAGTTCAGGAGGGAACTGAAGCTTTCTTT. It yields the protein CASSPLVQEGTEAFF. The complete variable domain, with remaining parts taken from reference TRBV18 and TRBJ1-1, reads NAGVMQNPRHLVRRRGQEARLRCSPMKGHSHVYWYRQLPEEGLKFMVYLQKENIIDESGMPKERFSAEFPKEGPSILRIQQVVRGDSAAYFCASSPLVQEGTEAFFGQGTRLTVV.

The count of this clone is one. The rearrangement joins TRBV28 to TRBJ2-1; 7 nucleotides agree with TRBD1. Trimming cost V 7 bases and J 2 bases; bases outside gene matches: 8. CDR1 is MDHEN, CDR2 SYDVKM, per germline. This CDR3 is built from 15 residues. CDR3 loop: CASIARDSPYNEQFF. The DNA of the CDR3 is TGTGCCAGCATTGCCCGGGACAGTCCCTACAATGAGCAGTTCTTC.

The chain is built from TRBV10-3 and TRBJ1-3; no definite D call. V was cut by 5 bases and J by 1 base, with 9 bases left in between. There are 14 residues in the CDR3. Germline lookup yields CDR1 ENHRY and CDR2 SYGVKD. CDR3 protein: CAISNSRSGNTIYF. The CDR3 DNA sequence: TGTGCCATCAGTAATTCCAGATCTGGAAACACCATATATTTT.

The chain combines TRBV19 with TRBJ1-2; the D gene is possibly TRBD1 (6 bases). The CDR3 has 14 residues. The V and J ends lost 4 bases and 5 bases respectively, with 14 bases between them. Germline loops: CDR1 LNHDA, CDR2 SQIVND (reference sequence). Written as DNA, the CDR3 is TGTGCCAGTAGTACCTCGGGACAAGGGTATGGCTACACCTTC. Protein product: CASSTSGQGYGYTF.

This chain links TRBV5-5 with TRBJ1-6, with D tentatively TRBD1 (6 bases). Germline loops: CDR1 SGHKS, CDR2 YYEKEE (reference sequence). The V end was cut by 0 bases, the J end by 14 bases, with 9 bases between. The CDR3 is 12 amino acids. CDR3 nucleotides: TGTGCCAGCAGCTTGGCAGGGGATACCCTCCACTTT. Protein product: CASSLAGDTLHF.

The gene calls are TRBV13 and TRBJ1-2, with a possible D match to TRBD1 (5 bases). V gave up 4 bases and J gave up 0 bases, with 12 bases separating them. Germline values: CDR1 PRHDT, CDR2 FYEKMQ (reference sequence). CDR3 length: 15 residues. The CDR3 here is CASSSTTVANYGYTF. CDR3 in DNA: TGTGCCAGCAGCTCGACGACAGTAGCTAACTATGGCTACACCTTC.

The V and J genes are TRBV4-3 and TRBJ2-1; 10 positions match TRBD2. J gave up 5 bases and V 1 base, and 5 bases lay outside the gene matches. This CDR3 region has 16 residues. Germline loops: CDR1 LGHNA, CDR2 YSLEER. In nucleotides, the CDR3 is TGCGCCAGCAGCCAAGGCACCGGACTAGCGGACAATGAGCAGTTCTTC. Amino acids: CASSQGTGLADNEQFF.

The chain recombines TRBV7-6 with TRBJ2-5, with 12 nucleotides matching TRBD2. V was clipped by 5 bases and J by 5 bases; unmatched bases: 9. The CDR3 totals 16 residues. Looked up from germline, CDR1 is SGHVS and CDR2 is FNYEAQ. Written as DNA, the CDR3 is TGTGCCAGCAGCCTCGCTAGCGGGGGGGCCCTCGAGACCCAGTACTTC. Amino acid sequence: CASSLASGGALETQYF.

This clone has a single count. This sequence joins TRBV28 and TRBJ2-3; TRBD2 might be the D (7 bases). Trimming pared 4 bases from V and 0 bases from J, leaving 17 bases between. Germline V lookup: CDR1 MDHEN, CDR2 SYDVKM. This CDR3 region has 17 residues. CDR3 bases: TGTGCCAGCAGTTCCGGGGGGCGGGGTTTTAGCACAGATACGCAGTATTTT. Protein sequence: CASSSGGRGFSTDTQYF.

This clone appeared a single time. The chain couples TRBV28 to TRBJ2-7; weak D call: TRBD1 (5 bases). V was cut by 10 bases and J by 5 bases, with 21 bases left in between. The CDR3 has 14 amino acids. CDR1 MDHEN and CDR2 SYDVKM come from the germline V gene. The CDR3 DNA follows: TGTGCCACCGACCTAGGGGCCCCTGGGGACGAGCAGTACTTC. It encodes CATDLGAPGDEQYF.

V is TRBV2 and J is TRBJ1-1; TRBD1 is a possible D gene (6 bases). CDR3 length: 14 amino acids. The germline gives CDR1 SNHLY, CDR2 FYNNEI. Trimming pared 2 bases from V and 7 bases from J, leaving 14 bases between. For the CDR3, the DNA is TGTGCCAGCAGTGAAACTTTACAGGGTGGTGAAGCTTTCTTT. It translates to CASSETLQGGEAFF.

The V gene is TRBV10-3, the J gene TRBJ1-6; 9 bases fit TRBD1. The CDR3 spans 15 residues. From germline, CDR1 is ENHRY and CDR2 SYGVKD. Trimming took 2 bases from V and 7 from J; bases not matched to a gene: 3. The CDR3 region is CAISERTGDNSPLHF. CDR3 nucleotides: TGTGCCATCAGTGAGAGGACAGGGGACAATTCACCCCTCCACTTT.

The J gene is TRBJ2-7, the V gene TRBV19; 10 positions match TRBD1. V shed 10 bases and J 7 bases; nucleotides not matched to a gene: 13. Germline CDR1 reads LNHDA; CDR2 reads SQIVND (reference sequence). The CDR3 spans 14 residues. CDR3 sequence (DNA): TGTGCCACCGCAACCTGGGACAGGGGAACGGAGCAGTACTTC. This translates into CATATWDRGTEQYF.

This chain connects TRBV5-1 to TRBJ1-4; D remains unclear. V was pared by 5 bases and J by 0 bases, with 8 bases between. The germline gives CDR1 SGHRS, CDR2 YFSETQ. The CDR3 spans 14 residues. The CDR3 nucleotides are TGCGCCAGCAGTGTTTCAGCAACTAATGAAAAACTGTTTTTT. Protein sequence: CASSVSATNEKLFF.

V gene TRBV6-4 combines with J gene TRBJ2-1, with 9 bases fitting TRBD2. V trimming: 5 bases; J trimming: 3 bases; junction bases outside the gene matches: 5. This CDR3 region has 15 residues. The germline V gene has CDR1 MRHNA and CDR2 SNTAGT. CDR3 coding DNA: TGTGCCAGCAGTAGAGTAGCGGGAGACTACAATGAGCAGTTCTTC. It specifies CASSRVAGDYNEQFF.

This clone appeared a single time. The chain has TRBV7-8 and TRBJ1-5; D gene unclear. This CDR3 has 14 residues. Germline V gene lookup returns CDR1 SGHVS and CDR2 FQNEAQ. V lost 1 base to trimming and J lost 4 bases, with 8 bases between them. The CDR3 spells CASSLESGNQPQHF. The CDR3 region has the DNA TGTGCCAGCAGCTTAGAATCGGGTAATCAGCCCCAGCATTTT.

The chain combines TRBV5-1 with TRBJ1-5; no firm D call. The germline V gene encodes CDR1 SGHRS and CDR2 YFSETQ. V dropped 0 bases and J dropped 0 bases, with 7 bases sitting between them. The CDR3 extends over 15 amino acids. CDR3 nucleotides: TGCGCCAGCAGCTTGGACGGGGATAGCAATCAGCCCCAGCATTTT. Translated: CASSLDGDSNQPQHF.

The CDR3: CASSIRDRGFNSPLHF. The CDR3 region has the DNA TGTGCCAGCAGCATCCGGGACAGGGGATTTAATTCACCCCTCCACTTT. The rearrangement uses TRBV5-6 and TRBJ1-6, with 10 nucleotides matching TRBD1. This CDR3 is 16 amino acids long. The trim removed 4 bases at V and 6 bases at J, leaving 7 bases unmatched. Per germline, CDR1 SGHDT and CDR2 YYEEEE.

This clone was seen once. The chain is built from TRBV28 and TRBJ2-1; D is unresolved. Trimming stripped 4 bases from V and 2 bases from J, with 9 bases between. The CDR3 has 14 amino acids. The germline V gene encodes CDR1 MDHEN and CDR2 SYDVKM. The CDR3 is CASSSPWPYNEQFF. In DNA, the CDR3 is TGTGCCAGCAGTTCGCCCTGGCCCTACAATGAGCAGTTCTTC.

CDR3 in amino acids: CATSRGGDGNQPQHF. For the CDR3, the DNA is TGTGCCACCAGCAGAGGCGGGGATGGCAATCAGCCCCAGCATTTT. The chain uses TRBV15 and TRBJ1-5; D unresolved. Looked up from germline, CDR1 is LNHNV and CDR2 is YYDKDF (reference sequence). V was cut by 1 base and J by 2 bases, with 9 bases left in between. This CDR3 comprises 15 residues.

The chain combines TRBV15 with TRBJ1-1; D is unresolved. The V and J ends lost 0 bases and 0 bases respectively, with 8 bases between them. This CDR3 contains 15 residues. Germline CDR1 LNHNV, CDR2 YYDKDF (reference sequence). CDR3 sequence (DNA): TGTGCCACCAGCAGAGACAGGCAGATGAACACTGAAGCTTTCTTT. Encoded protein: CATSRDRQMNTEAFF.

This sequence joins TRBV7-9 and TRBJ1-2; 8 bases are a match to TRBD1. V shed 6 bases, J shed 0 bases, and the junction held 6 bases outside the gene matches. The CDR3 runs 15 residues. Per germline, CDR1 SEHNR and CDR2 FQNEAQ (reference sequence). CDR3 DNA sequence: TGTGCCAGCAGACCGGGACAGGAAGCTAACTATGGCTACACCTTC. It codes for CASRPGQEANYGYTF.

There are a few counts of this clone. DNA of the CDR3: TGTGCCAGCAGCTTGCCAGGGATCTACGAGCAGTACTTC. Translated: CASSLPGIYEQYF. The chain combines TRBV7-9 with TRBJ2-7, with D perhaps TRBD1 (5 bases). The V and J ends lost 3 bases and 3 bases respectively, with 9 bases between them. CDR1 is SEHNR, CDR2 FQNEAQ, per germline (reference sequence). This CDR3 is built from 13 residues.